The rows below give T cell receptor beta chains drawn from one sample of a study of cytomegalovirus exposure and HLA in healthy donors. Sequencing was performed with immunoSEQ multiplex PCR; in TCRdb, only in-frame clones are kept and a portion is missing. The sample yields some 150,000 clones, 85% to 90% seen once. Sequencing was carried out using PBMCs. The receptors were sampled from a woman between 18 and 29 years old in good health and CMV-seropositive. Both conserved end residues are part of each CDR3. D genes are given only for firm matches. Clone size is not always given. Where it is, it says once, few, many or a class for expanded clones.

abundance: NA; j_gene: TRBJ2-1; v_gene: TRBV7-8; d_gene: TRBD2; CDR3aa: CASSLRLANSYNEQFF; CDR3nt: TGTGCCAGCAGCCTCCGACTAGCGAACTCCTACAATGAGCAGTTCTTC
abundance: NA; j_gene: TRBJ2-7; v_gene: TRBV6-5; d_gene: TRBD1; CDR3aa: CASSRQGLYYEQYF; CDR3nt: TGTGCCAGCAGTCGACAGGGGTTATACTACGAGCAGTACTTC
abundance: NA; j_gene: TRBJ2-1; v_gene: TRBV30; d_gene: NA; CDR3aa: CAWTLGDVSNEQFF; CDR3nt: TGTGCCTGGACCCTGGGAGACGTATCCAATGAGCAGTTCTTC
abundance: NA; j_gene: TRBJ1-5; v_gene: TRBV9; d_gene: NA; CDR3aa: CASSSFGGPNQPQHF; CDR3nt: TGTGCCAGCAGCTCGTTCGGGGGTCCTAATCAGCCCCAGCATTTT
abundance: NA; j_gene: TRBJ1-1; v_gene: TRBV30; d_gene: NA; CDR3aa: CAWSVLKNTEAFF; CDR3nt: TGTGCCTGGAGTGTACTAAAGAACACTGAAGCTTTCTTT
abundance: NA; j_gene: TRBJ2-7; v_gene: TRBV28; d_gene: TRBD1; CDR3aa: CASRLPGTGEQYF; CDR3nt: TGTGCCAGCAGGTTGCCCGGGACAGGCGAGCAGTACTTC
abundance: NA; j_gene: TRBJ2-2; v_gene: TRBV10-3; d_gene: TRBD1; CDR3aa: CAMGQGIDTGELFF; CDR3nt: TGTGCCATGGGACAGGGAATAGACACCGGGGAGCTGTTTTTT
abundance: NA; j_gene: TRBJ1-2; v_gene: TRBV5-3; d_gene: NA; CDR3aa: CARSLEGFYGYTF; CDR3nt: TGTGCCAGAAGCTTGGAGGGGTTCTATGGCTACACCTTC
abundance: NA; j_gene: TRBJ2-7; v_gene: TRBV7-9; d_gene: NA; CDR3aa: CASSLGSPTTYEQYF; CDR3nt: TGTGCCAGCAGCTTAGGCTCTCCGACTACCTACGAGCAGTACTTC
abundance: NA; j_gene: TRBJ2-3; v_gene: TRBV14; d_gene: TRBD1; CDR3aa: CASSRLSGGLTNTQYF; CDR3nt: TGTGCCAGCAGCCGCCTATCAGGGGGCCTTACAAATACGCAGTATTTT
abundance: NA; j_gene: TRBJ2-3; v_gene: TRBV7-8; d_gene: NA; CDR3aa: CASSLNPSRPSTEYF; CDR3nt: TGTGCCAGCAGCCTAAATCCCTCGAGGCCTTCCACTGAGTATTTT
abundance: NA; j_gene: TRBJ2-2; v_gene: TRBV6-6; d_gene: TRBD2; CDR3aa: CASILGGVIGGELFF; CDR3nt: TGTGCCAGTATCCTCGGGGGGGTAATAGGCGGGGAGCTGTTTTTT
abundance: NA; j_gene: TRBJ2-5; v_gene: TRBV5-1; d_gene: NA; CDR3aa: CASSVGGSDRETQYF; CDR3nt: TGCGCCAGCAGTGTTGGTGGGAGCGATCGCGAGACCCAGTACTTC
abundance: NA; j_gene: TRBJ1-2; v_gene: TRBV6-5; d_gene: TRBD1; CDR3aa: CASKGTALNYGYTF; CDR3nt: TGTGCCAGCAAGGGGACAGCACTTAACTATGGCTACACCTTC
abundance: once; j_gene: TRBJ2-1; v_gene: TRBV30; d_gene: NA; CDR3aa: CAWSVDEVNEQFF; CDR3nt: TGTGCCTGGAGTGTGGATGAGGTCAATGAGCAGTTCTTC
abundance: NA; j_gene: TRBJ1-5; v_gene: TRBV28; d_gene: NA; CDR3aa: CASSRPGNSNQPQHF; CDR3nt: TGTGCCAGCAGCAGGCCGGGAAATAGCAATCAGCCCCAGCATTTT
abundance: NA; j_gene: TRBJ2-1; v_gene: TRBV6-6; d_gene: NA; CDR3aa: CASSLGITGDEQFF; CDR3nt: TGTGCCAGCAGCCTGGGTATCACGGGGGATGAGCAGTTCTTC
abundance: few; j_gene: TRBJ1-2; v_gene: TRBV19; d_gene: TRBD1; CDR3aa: CASSMTMGQAGYTF; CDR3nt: TGTGCCAGTAGTATGACCATGGGACAGGCTGGCTACACCTTC
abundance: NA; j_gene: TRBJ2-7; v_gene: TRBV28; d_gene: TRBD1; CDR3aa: CASSPGQVGYEQYF; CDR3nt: TGTGCCAGCAGTCCCGGACAGGTTGGGTACGAGCAGTACTTC